The present T cell receptor (beta chain) was sequenced within a study of blood T cell repertoires in COVID-19. Across the study: There were acute and convalescent COVID-19 samples, and they came from the United States, Italy and Spain. T cells, B-cell-depleted T cells, or PBMCs provided the cDNA or gDNA that served as material.

Enrolment of Seattle patients took place during active infection, and they were followed longitudinally. Original analysis: Amplified reference gene primers provided the basis for estimating nucleated cell counts. Data came from immunoSEQ multiplex PCR; TCRdb stores just in-frame clones and leaves some out. V and J calls and clone size follow that table, whereas D and trimming were derived from the DNA. Among roughly 120,000 clones, around 90% were seen once, and the ten largest hold around 2%. The length of the CDR3 is 13 residues. Between the trimmed V and J ends, which lost 7 bases and 4 bases, there was a span of 13 bases. Germline V lookup: CDR1 MNHEY, CDR2 SVGAGI.

The chain is built from TRBV6-5 and TRBJ2-5; tentative D call: TRBD2 (5 bases). Specimen: peripheral blood. This clonotype was sampled from a man between 50 and 59 years old with COVID-19, enrolled during active disease. CDR3 in DNA: TGTGCCAGCACCGAGGGCGGATTAGAGACCCAGTACTTC. As protein: CASTEGGLETQYF.